This is a list of T cell receptor beta chains from one sample in a study of control samples from healthy donors and cancer patients. Only in-frame clones appear in the TCRdb table, and some are missing; sequencing was by immunoSEQ multiplex PCR. The sample records 120,000 to 150,000 clones, 85% to 95% being singletons. The sequenced sample was blood. The receptors derive from a man in his forties in good health. The CDR3 runs from the conserved cysteine through the conserved F or W. A D gene is named only where the DNA matches it firmly. Size tells how often a clone was seen (once, few, many) or the class of an expanded clone, and some rows leave it out.

clone size	V gene	D gene	J gene	CDR3 protein	CDR3 DNA
.	TRBV7-9	TRBD1	TRBJ2-4	CASSTGDEGNIQYF	TGTGCCAGCAGTACAGGGGATGAGGGAAACATTCAGTACTTC
.	TRBV5-8	TRBD2	TRBJ2-1	CASSLGRLAGYNEQFF	TGTGCCAGCAGCTTGGGTCGGCTAGCGGGGTACAATGAGCAGTTCTTC
.	TRBV10-1	TRBD2	TRBJ2-3	CASTGGPGDTQYF	TGCGCCAGCACGGGAGGGCCGGGAGATACGCAGTATTTT
.	TRBV4-1	.	TRBJ2-3	CASSHYQEDTQYF	TGCGCCAGCAGCCATTACCAGGAAGATACGCAGTATTTT
.	TRBV13	TRBD1	TRBJ2-7	CASSFPGQGAEQYF	TGTGCCAGCAGCTTCCCGGGACAGGGGGCAGAGCAGTACTTC
once	TRBV28	.	TRBJ2-5	CASSHRDLVETQYF	TGTGCCAGCAGCCACCGGGACTTGGTCGAGACCCAGTACTTC
.	TRBV5-1	TRBD1	TRBJ2-2	CASSHRDSRRELFF	TGCGCCAGCTCTCACCGGGACAGCAGGCGGGAGCTGTTTTTT
.	TRBV19	TRBD1	TRBJ2-2	CASKNQGAVGELFF	TGTGCCAGCAAAAATCAGGGGGCTGTCGGGGAGCTGTTTTTT
.	TRBV27	.	TRBJ2-1	CASSLDWRVGNEQFF	TGTGCCAGCAGTTTAGATTGGCGGGTCGGCAATGAGCAGTTCTTC
.	TRBV6-5	.	TRBJ2-1	CASIFGNNEQFF	TGTGCCAGCATATTCGGGAATAATGAGCAGTTCTTC
.	TRBV5-1	.	TRBJ1-6	CASRPGTGSSYNSPLHF	TGCGCCAGCAGGCCTGGGACGGGAAGCTCCTATAATTCACCCCTCCACTTT
.	TRBV20-1	.	TRBJ1-1	CSIRGGTEAFF	TGCAGTATTAGGGGGGGCACTGAAGCTTTCTTT
.	TRBV25-1	.	TRBJ2-1	CASSVPLTDLQGNEQFF	TGTGCCAGCAGTGTGCCACTAACGGACCTTCAGGGGAATGAGCAGTTCTTC
.	TRBV5-1	.	TRBJ2-1	CASSLPTGSSYNEQFF	TGCGCCAGCAGCTTGCCCACAGGGAGCTCCTACAATGAGCAGTTCTTC
.	TRBV7-3	.	TRBJ1-4	CASSPSGANEKLFF	TGTGCCAGCAGCCCATCAGGGGCTAATGAAAAACTGTTTTTT
.	TRBV6-5	.	TRBJ2-1	CASGSGRDEQFF	TGTGCCAGCGGGTCAGGGAGAGATGAGCAGTTCTTC
.	TRBV11-2	.	TRBJ1-2	CASSLNRERYTF	TGTGCCAGCAGCTTAAACAGGGAACGTTACACCTTC
.	TRBV5-1	.	TRBJ2-7	CASSLIKGTYEQYF	TGCGCCAGCAGCTTAATTAAGGGAACCTACGAGCAGTACTTC
.	TRBV29-1	TRBD1	TRBJ2-7	CSVEVRTGFYEQYF	TGCAGCGTTGAGGTGAGGACAGGGTTTTACGAGCAGTACTTC
.	TRBV24-1	.	TRBJ1-6	CATSDRANSPLHF	TGTGCCACCAGTGACCGGGCCAATTCACCCCTCCACTTT
.	TRBV11-1	.	TRBJ1-3	CASSVLGGSGNTIYF	TGTGCCAGCAGCGTCCTCGGGGGGTCTGGAAACACCATATATTTT
.	TRBV9	.	TRBJ1-4	CASSPSWGEKLFF	TGTGCCAGCAGCCCATCCTGGGGGGAAAAACTGTTTTTT
.	TRBV15	.	TRBJ1-6	CATSRDRVEDMTVPLGSPLHF	TGTGCCACCAGCAGAGACCGGGTAGAGGATATGACAGTTCCCTTAGGATCACCCCTCCACTTT
.	TRBV5-4	TRBD1	TRBJ1-5	CASSLDRGENQPQHF	TGTGCCAGCAGCTTGGACAGGGGGGAAAATCAGCCCCAGCATTTT
.	TRBV2	.	TRBJ2-5	CASTPTETETQYF	TGTGCCAGCACCCCTACAGAGACGGAGACCCAGTACTTC
.	TRBV27	TRBD1	TRBJ2-7	CASRTGTGGEQYF	TGTGCCAGCAGGACCGGGACAGGGGGCGAGCAGTACTTC
.	TRBV6-6	.	TRBJ1-4	CASSSINEKLFF	TGTGCCAGCAGCTCGATTAATGAAAAACTGTTTTTT
few	TRBV6-5	TRBD1	TRBJ1-3	CASSYSGQGYGNTIYF	TGTGCCAGCAGTTACTCGGGACAGGGGTACGGAAACACCATATATTTT
.	TRBV18	.	TRBJ2-7	CASSPEHGVSYEQYF	TGTGCCAGCTCACCTGAGCACGGTGTTTCCTACGAGCAGTACTTC
.	TRBV6-6	.	TRBJ2-7	CASSYGGPYEQYF	TGTGCCAGCAGTTACGGGGGTCCCTACGAGCAGTACTTC
.	TRBV3-1/TRBV3-2	.	TRBJ1-5	CASSQSGQPQHF	TGTGCCAGCAGCCAAAGTGGTCAGCCCCAGCATTTT
.	TRBV7-3	TRBD1	TRBJ1-6	CASSQTGGDSTLHF	TGTGCCAGCAGCCAGACAGGGGGTGACAGCACCCTCCACTTT
.	TRBV7-8	TRBD2	TRBJ2-7	CASSPGGGGSSYEQYF	TGTGCCAGCAGCCCCGGCGGGGGGGGGAGCTCCTACGAGCAGTACTTC
.	TRBV18	.	TRBJ1-1	CASSPNRQLEAFF	TGTGCCAGCTCACCAAATCGACAGCTTGAAGCTTTCTTT
.	TRBV4-3	TRBD2	TRBJ2-1	CASSQASGGVQFF	TGCGCCAGCAGCCAAGCTAGCGGGGGGGTGCAGTTCTTC
few	TRBV7-9	TRBD1	TRBJ1-3	CASSPNPGQGTSSGNTIYF	TGTGCCAGCAGCCCAAATCCTGGACAGGGGACTTCCTCTGGAAACACCATATATTTT
once	TRBV18	TRBD1	TRBJ1-5	CASSLGQGGNQPQHF	TGTGCCAGCTCACTAGGACAGGGTGGCAATCAGCCCCAGCATTTT
.	TRBV11-2	.	TRBJ1-1	CASSALGSEAFF	TGTGCCAGCAGCGCCCTCGGCTCTGAAGCTTTCTTT
.	TRBV21-1	.	TRBJ1-1	CASSKDLGRRDTEAFF	TGTGCCAGCAGCAAAGACCTCGGCAGAAGAGACACTGAAGCTTTCTTT
.	TRBV6-2/TRBV6-3	.	TRBJ2-7	CASSYRGTTGYEQYF	TGTGCCAGCAGTTACCGAGGGACAACCGGGTACGAGCAGTACTTC
.	TRBV5-1	.	TRBJ1-1	CASSLNLDRSTEAFF	TGCGCCAGCAGCTTGAACCTTGACAGGTCCACTGAAGCTTTCTTT
once	TRBV25-1	TRBD2	TRBJ2-1	CASTGIGSSGRYGEQFF	TGTGCCAGCACCGGGATCGGGTCTAGCGGGAGATACGGTGAGCAGTTCTTC
.	TRBV7-9	.	TRBJ1-2	CASSFDTGTGCGYTF	TGTGCCAGCAGCTTCGACACGGGTACCGGCTGTGGCTACACCTTC
.	TRBV4-2	TRBD2	TRBJ2-3	CASSPGLAEVDTQYF	TGTGCCAGCAGCCCGGGACTAGCGGAGGTAGATACGCAGTATTTT
.	TRBV3-1/TRBV3-2	.	TRBJ1-6	CASSQDRVSPLHF	TGTGCCAGCAGCCAAGATAGAGTGTCACCCCTCCACTTT
.	TRBV10-3	.	TRBJ1-1	CAITTQGGTEAFF	TGTGCCATCACGACACAGGGCGGCACTGAAGCTTTCTTT
.	TRBV6-5	.	TRBJ1-4	CATRLGEKLFF	TGTGCCACCCGACTAGGAGAAAAACTGTTTTTT
.	TRBV5-1	.	TRBJ2-1	CASSFIPRVGDEQFF	TGCGCCAGCAGCTTCATTCCCAGGGTAGGGGATGAGCAGTTCTTC
.	TRBV27	TRBD1	TRBJ1-2	CASSSDRTGYGYTF	TGTGCCAGCAGTTCCGATCGGACAGGGTACGGCTACACCTTC
.	TRBV19	.	TRBJ1-5	CASSSLSNQPQHF	TGTGCCAGTAGTTCCCTAAGCAATCAGCCCCAGCATTTT
.	TRBV10-1	.	TRBJ1-1	CASSASTRNTEAFF	TGCGCCAGCAGCGCTTCAACGAGGAACACTGAAGCTTTCTTT
.	TRBV7-8	.	TRBJ1-5	CASSLAGLLTMGNQPQHF	TGTGCCAGCAGCTTAGCGGGACTCCTAACCATGGGCAATCAGCCCCAGCATTTT
few	TRBV7-9	.	TRBJ2-7	CASSLGSPNEQYF	TGTGCCAGCAGCTTAGGGAGTCCGAACGAGCAGTACTTC
.	TRBV7-9	TRBD1	TRBJ1-6	CASSQQGAGSPLHF	TGTGCCAGCAGCCAACAGGGGGCAGGTTCACCCCTCCACTTT
.	TRBV11-2	.	TRBJ2-5	CASSADHWETQYF	TGTGCCAGCAGCGCCGACCACTGGGAGACCCAGTACTTC
.	TRBV9	.	TRBJ2-5	CASSDGLGGGTQYF	TGTGCCAGCAGCGATGGGCTTGGAGGTGGGACCCAGTACTTC
.	TRBV3-1/TRBV3-2	TRBD2	TRBJ2-1	CASSPWRGGVENEQFF	TGTGCCAGCAGCCCCTGGCGGGGGGGGGTTGAGAATGAGCAGTTCTTC
.	TRBV5-6	.	TRBJ1-6	CASSFRSSYNSPLHF	TGTGCCAGCAGCTTCCGGAGCTCCTATAATTCACCCCTCCACTTT
.	TRBV6-5	.	TRBJ2-3	CASSYGQGGGTDTQYF	TGTGCCAGCAGTTACGGTCAGGGGGGGGGAACAGATACGCAGTATTTT